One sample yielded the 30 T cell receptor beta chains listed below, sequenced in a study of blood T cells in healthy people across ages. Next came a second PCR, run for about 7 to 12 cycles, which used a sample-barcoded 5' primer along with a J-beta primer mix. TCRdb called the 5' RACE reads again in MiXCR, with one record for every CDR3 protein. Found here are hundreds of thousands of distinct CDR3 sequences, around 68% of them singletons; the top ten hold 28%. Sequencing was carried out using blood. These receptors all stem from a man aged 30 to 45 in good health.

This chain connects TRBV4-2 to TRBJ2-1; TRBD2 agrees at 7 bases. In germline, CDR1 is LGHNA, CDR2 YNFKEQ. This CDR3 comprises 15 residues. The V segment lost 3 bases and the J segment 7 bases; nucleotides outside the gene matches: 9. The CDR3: CASSQGAGKANEQFF. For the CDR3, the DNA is TGTGCCAGCAGCCAGGGAGCGGGGAAAGCTAATGAGCAGTTCTTC.

CDR3 bases: TGTGCCAGCAGCCGACAGGCCTATGGCTACACCTTC. It translates to CASSRQAYGYTF. The chain employs TRBV7-9 and TRBJ1-2; D might be TRBD1 (6 bases). V was shortened by 5 bases and J by 4 bases, with 8 bases between the two germline ends. This CDR3 region has 12 residues. Germline V gene data show CDR1 as SEHNR and CDR2 as FQNEAQ (reference sequence). Together with reference TRBV7-9 and TRBJ1-2, the CDR3 gives the full variable domain: DTGVSQNPRHKITKRGQNVTFRCDPISEHNRLYWYRQTLGQGPEFLTYFQNEAQLEKSRLLSDRFSAERPKGSFSTLEIQRTEQGDSAMYLCASSRQAYGYTFGSGTRLTVV.

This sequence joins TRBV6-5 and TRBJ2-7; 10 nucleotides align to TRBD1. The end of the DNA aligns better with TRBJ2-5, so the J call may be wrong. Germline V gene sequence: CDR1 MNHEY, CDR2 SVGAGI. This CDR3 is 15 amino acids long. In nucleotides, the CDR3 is TGTGCCAGCAGTTACTGGGACAGGGGATCATGGACCCAGTACTTC. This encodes CASSYWDRGSWTQYF.

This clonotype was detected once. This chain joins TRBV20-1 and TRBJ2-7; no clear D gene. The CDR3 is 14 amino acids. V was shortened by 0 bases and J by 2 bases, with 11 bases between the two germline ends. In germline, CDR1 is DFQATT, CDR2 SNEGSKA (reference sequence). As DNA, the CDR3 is TGCAGTGCTAGAGAGGCCAAGGGCACCTACGAGCAGTACTTC. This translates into CSAREAKGTYEQYF.

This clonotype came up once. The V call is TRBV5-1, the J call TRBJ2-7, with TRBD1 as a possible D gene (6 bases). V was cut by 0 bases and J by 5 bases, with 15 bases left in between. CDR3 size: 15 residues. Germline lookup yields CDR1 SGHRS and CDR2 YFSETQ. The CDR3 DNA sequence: TGCGCCAGCAGCTTGGACCCAGGGGCCAACAACGAGCAGTACTTC. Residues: CASSLDPGANNEQYF.

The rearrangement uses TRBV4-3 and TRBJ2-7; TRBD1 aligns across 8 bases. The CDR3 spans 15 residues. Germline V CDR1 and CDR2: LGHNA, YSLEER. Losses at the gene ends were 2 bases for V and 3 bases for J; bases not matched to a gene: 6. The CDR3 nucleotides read TGCGCCAGCAGCCAATTCGCCGGGACAGGCTACGAGCAGTACTTC. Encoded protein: CASSQFAGTGYEQYF.

CDR3 in amino acids: CASSIRGLAGEETQYF. CDR3 bases: TGTGCCAGCAGCATACGGGGACTAGCGGGGGAAGAGACCCAGTACTTC. The chain carries TRBV11-2 and TRBJ2-5; 14 bases are a match to TRBD2. This CDR3 contains 16 residues. CDR1 is SGHAT and CDR2 is FQNNGV in the germline V gene. V trimming: 5 bases; J trimming: 3 bases; junction bases outside the gene matches: 5.

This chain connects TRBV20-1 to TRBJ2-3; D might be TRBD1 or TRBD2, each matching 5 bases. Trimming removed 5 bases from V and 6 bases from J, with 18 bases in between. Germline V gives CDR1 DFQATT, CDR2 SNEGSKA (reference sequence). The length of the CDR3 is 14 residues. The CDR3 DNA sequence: TGCAGTGCTGAGGGACCACCATTGCCGGATACGCAGTATTTT. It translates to CSAEGPPLPDTQYF.

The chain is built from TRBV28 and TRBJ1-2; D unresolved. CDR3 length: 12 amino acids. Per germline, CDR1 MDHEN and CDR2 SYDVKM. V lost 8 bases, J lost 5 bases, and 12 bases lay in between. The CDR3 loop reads CASLDIPYGYTF. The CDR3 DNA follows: TGTGCCAGCCTCGACATTCCGTATGGCTACACCTTC.

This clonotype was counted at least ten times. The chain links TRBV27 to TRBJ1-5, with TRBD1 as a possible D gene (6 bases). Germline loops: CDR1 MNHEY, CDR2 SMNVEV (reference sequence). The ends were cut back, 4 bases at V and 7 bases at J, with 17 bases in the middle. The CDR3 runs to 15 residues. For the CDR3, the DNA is TGTGCCAGCAGTTGGGGGGCGAAGGGGGACCAGCCCCAGCATTTT. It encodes CASSWGAKGDQPQHF.

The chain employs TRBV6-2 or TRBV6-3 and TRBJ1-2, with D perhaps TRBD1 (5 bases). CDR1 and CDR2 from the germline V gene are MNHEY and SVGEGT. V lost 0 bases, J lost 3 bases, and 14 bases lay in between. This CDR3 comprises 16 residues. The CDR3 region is CASSYSGTGRDYGYTF. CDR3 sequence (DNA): TGTGCCAGCAGTTACTCCGGGACGGGCAGAGACTATGGCTACACCTTC.

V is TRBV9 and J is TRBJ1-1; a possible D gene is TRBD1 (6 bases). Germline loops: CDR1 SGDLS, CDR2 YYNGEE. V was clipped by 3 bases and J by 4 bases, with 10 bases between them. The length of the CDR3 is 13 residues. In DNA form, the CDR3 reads TGTGCCAGCAGCGCCACAGGGCCCACTGAAGCTTTCTTT. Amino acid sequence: CASSATGPTEAFF. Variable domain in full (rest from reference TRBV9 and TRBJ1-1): DSGVTQTPKHLITATGQRVTLRCSPRSGDLSVYWYQQSLDQGLQFLIQYYNGEERAKGNILERFSAQQFPDLHSELNLSSLELGDSALYFCASSATGPTEAFFGQGTRLTVV.

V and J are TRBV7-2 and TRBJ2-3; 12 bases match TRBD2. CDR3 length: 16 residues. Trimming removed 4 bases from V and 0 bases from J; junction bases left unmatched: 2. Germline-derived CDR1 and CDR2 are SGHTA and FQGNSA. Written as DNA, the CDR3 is TGTGCCAGCAGCTGGACTAGCGGGGTTAGCACAGATACGCAGTATTTT. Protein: CASSWTSGVSTDTQYF.

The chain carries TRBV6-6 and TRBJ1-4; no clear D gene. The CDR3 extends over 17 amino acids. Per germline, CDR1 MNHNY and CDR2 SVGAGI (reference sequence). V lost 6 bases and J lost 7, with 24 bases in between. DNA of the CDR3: TGTGCCAGCAGGACCGGGGAGGGTCTGATTCGGGGTGAAAAACTGTTTTTT. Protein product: CASRTGEGLIRGEKLFF.

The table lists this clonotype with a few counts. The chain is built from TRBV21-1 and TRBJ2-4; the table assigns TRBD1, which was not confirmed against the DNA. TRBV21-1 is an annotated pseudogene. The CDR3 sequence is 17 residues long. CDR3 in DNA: TGTGCCAGCAGCAAAGTCGGTACAGGGGGAGGCAAAAACATTCAGTACTTC. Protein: CASSKVGTGGGKNIQYF.

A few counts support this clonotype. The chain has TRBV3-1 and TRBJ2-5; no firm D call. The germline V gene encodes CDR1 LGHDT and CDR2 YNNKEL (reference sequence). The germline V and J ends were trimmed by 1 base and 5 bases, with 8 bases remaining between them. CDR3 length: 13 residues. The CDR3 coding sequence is TGTGCCAGCAGCCAAGTGTTGGGGGAGACCCAGTACTTC. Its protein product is CASSQVLGETQYF.

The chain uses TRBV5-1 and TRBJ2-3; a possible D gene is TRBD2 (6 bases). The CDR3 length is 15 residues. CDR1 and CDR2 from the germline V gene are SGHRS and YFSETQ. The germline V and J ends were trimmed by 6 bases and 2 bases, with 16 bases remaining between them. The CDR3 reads CASKPRGVITDTQYF. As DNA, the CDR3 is TGCGCCAGCAAGCCTCGCGGGGTTATCACAGATACGCAGTATTTT. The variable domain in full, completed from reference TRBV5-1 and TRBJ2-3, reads KAGVTQTPRYLIKTRGQQVTLSCSPISGHRSVSWYQQTPGQGLQFLFEYFSETQRNKGNFPGRFSGRQFSNSRSEMNVSTLELGDSALYLCASKPRGVITDTQYFGPGTRLTVL.

The CDR3 coding sequence is TGCAGTGCTAGAAGTGAGGTGGGGGGAAACACCATATATTTT. This codes for CSARSEVGGNTIYF. The rearrangement links TRBV20-1 to TRBJ1-3; D gene ambiguous. Germline lookup yields CDR1 DFQATT and CDR2 SNEGSKA (reference sequence). The CDR3 loop spans 14 amino acids. Trimming took off 2 bases at V and 4 bases at J, with 12 bases between the two ends.

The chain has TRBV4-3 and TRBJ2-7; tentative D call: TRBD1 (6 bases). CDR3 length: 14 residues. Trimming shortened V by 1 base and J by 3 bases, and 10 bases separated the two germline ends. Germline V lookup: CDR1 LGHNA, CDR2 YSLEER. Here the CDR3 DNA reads TGCGCCAGCAGCCAAGTTCAGGGGAACTACGAGCAGTACTTC. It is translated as CASSQVQGNYEQYF.

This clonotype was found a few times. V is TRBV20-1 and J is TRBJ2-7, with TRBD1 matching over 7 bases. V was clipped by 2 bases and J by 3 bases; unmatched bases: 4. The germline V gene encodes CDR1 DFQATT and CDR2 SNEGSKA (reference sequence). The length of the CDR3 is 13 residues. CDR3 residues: CSARYRTGYEQYF. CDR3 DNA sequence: TGCAGTGCTAGATACCGGACAGGCTACGAGCAGTACTTC.

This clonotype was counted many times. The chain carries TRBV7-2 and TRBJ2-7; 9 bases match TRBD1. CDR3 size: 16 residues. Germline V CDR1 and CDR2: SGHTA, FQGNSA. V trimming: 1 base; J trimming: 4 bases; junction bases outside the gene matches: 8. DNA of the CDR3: TGTGCCAGCAGCTTAGTCCGAGACAGGGGGATTTACGAGCAGTACTTC. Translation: CASSLVRDRGIYEQYF.

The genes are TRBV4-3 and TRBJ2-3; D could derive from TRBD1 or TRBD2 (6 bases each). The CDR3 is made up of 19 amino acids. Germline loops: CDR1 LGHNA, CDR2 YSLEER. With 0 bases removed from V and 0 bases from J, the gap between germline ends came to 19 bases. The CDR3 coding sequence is TGCGCCAGCAGCCAAGATGCCTGGGGGGCTTATACTAGCACAGATACGCAGTATTTT. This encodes CASSQDAWGAYTSTDTQYF.

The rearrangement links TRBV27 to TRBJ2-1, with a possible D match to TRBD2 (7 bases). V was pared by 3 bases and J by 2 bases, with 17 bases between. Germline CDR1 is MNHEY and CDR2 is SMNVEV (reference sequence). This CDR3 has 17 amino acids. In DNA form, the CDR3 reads TGTGCCAGCAGTTTCACCCTGGGAGGGGGGGCCTACAATGAGCAGTTCTTC. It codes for CASSFTLGGGAYNEQFF.

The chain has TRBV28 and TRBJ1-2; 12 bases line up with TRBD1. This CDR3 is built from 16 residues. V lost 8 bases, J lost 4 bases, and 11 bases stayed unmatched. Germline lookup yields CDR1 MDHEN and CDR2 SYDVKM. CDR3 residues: CASSGTGGVDGYGYTF. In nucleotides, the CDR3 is TGTGCCAGCTCCGGGACAGGGGGCGTCGACGGCTATGGCTACACCTTC.

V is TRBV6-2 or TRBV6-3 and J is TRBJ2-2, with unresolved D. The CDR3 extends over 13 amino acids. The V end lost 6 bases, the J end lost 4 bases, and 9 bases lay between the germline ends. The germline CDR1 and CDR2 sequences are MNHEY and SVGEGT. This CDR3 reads CASRRQITGELFF. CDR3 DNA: TGTGCCAGCAGAAGACAAATCACCGGGGAGCTGTTTTTT.

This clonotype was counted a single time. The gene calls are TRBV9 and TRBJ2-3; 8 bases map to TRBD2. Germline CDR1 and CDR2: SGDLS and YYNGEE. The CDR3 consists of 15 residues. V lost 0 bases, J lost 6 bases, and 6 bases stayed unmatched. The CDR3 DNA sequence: TGTGCCAGCAGCGTAGTCGGGGGGGCGGGGGATACGCAGTATTTT. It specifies CASSVVGGAGDTQYF.

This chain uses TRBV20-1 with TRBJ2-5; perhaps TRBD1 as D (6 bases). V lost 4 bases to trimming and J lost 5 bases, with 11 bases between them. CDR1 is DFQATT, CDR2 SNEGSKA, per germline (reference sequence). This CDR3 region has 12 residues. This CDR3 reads CSATQGLETQYF. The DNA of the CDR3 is TGCAGTGCTACCCAGGGGTTGGAGACCCAGTACTTC.

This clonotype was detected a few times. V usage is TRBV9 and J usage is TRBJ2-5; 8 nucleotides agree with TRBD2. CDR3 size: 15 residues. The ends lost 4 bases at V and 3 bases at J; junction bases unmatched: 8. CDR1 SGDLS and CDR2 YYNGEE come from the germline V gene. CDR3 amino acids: CASSSGGVEEETQYF. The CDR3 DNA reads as TGTGCCAGCAGCTCGGGAGGGGTTGAGGAAGAGACCCAGTACTTC.

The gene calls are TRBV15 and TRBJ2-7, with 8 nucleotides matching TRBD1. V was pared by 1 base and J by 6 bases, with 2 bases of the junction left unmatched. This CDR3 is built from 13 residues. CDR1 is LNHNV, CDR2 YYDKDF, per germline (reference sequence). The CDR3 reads CATSRGRGLEQYF. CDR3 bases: TGTGCCACCAGCAGAGGCAGGGGGCTCGAGCAGTACTTC. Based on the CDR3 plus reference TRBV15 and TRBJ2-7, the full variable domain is DAMVIQNPRYQVTQFGKPVTLSCSQTLNHNVMYWYQQKSSQAPKLLFHYYDKDFNNEADTPDNFQSRRPNTSFCFLDIRSPGLGDTAMYLCATSRGRGLEQYFGPGTRLTVT.

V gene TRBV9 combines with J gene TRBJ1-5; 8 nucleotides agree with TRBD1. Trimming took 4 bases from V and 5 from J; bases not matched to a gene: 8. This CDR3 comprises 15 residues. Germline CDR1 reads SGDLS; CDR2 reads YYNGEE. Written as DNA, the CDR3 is TGTGCCAGCAGCCCGCAGGACAGGGCGGATCAGCCCCAGCATTTT. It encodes CASSPQDRADQPQHF. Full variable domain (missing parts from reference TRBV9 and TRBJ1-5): DSGVTQTPKHLITATGQRVTLRCSPRSGDLSVYWYQQSLDQGLQFLIQYYNGEERAKGNILERFSAQQFPDLHSELNLSSLELGDSALYFCASSPQDRADQPQHFGDGTRLSIL.